This T cell receptor beta chain was identified in a study of cytomegalovirus exposure and HLA in healthy donors. The germline V gene encodes CDR1 MNHEY and CDR2 SMNVEV (reference sequence). The CDR3 runs to 15 residues. With 6 bases clipped from V and 4 bases from J, the junction kept 7 bases outside the gene matches. Produced via immunoSEQ multiplex PCR; TCRdb's table is partial and in-frame only. The sample consists of more than 200,000 clones, 90% of them appearing once. The sequenced sample was PBMCs. The chain carries TRBV27 and TRBJ2-1; 9 bases are a match to TRBD1. This clonotype was obtained from a woman aged 25-40 years in good health and CMV-seronegative. CDR3 residues: CASRTTGGLYNEQFF. The CDR3 coding sequence is TGTGCCAGCAGGACGACAGGGGGGCTTTACAATGAGCAGTTCTTC.